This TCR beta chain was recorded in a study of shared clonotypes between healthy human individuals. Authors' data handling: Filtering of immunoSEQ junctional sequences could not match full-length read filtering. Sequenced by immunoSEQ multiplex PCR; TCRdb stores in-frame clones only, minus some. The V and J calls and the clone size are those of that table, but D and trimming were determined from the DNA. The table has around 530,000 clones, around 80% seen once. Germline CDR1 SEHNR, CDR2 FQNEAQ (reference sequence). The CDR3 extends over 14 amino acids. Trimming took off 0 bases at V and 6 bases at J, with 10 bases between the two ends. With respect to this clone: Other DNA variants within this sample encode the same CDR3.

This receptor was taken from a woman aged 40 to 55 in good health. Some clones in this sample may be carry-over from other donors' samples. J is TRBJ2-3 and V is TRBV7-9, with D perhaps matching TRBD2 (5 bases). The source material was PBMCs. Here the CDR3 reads CASSLAGATDTQYF. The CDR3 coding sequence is TGTGCCAGCAGCTTAGCGGGAGCAACCGATACGCAGTATTTT.